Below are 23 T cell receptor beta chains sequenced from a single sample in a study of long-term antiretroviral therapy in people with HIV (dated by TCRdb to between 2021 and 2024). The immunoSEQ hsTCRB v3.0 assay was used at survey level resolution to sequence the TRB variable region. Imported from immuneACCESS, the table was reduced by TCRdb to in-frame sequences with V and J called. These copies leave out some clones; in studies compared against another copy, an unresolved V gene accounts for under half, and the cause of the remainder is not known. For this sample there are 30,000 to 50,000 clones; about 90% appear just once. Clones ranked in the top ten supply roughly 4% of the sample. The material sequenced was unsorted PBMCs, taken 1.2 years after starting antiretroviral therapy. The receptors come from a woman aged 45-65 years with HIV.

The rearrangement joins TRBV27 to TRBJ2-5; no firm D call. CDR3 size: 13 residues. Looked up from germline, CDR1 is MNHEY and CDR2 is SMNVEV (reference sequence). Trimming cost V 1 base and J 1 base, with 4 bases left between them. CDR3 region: CASSLYTQETQYF. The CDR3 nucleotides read TGTGCCAGCAGTTTATATACCCAAGAGACCCAGTACTTC.

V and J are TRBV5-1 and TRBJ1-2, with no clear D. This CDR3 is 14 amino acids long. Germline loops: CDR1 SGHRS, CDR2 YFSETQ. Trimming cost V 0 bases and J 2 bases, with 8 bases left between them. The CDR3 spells CASSLDTGNYGYTF. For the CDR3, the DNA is TGCGCCAGCAGCTTGGACACGGGAAACTATGGCTACACCTTC.

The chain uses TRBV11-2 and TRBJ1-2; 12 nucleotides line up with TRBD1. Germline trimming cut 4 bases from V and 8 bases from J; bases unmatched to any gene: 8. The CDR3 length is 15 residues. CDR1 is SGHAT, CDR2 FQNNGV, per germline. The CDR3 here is CASSSGDRGLGGYTF. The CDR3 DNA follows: TGTGCCAGCAGCTCGGGGGACAGGGGGCTGGGCGGCTACACCTTC.

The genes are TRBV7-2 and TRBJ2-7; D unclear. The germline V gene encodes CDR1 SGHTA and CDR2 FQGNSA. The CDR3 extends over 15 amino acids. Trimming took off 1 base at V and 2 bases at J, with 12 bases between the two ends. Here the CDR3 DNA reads TGTGCCAGCAGCTTAGTTGCAGAGTGGGCCTACGAGCAGTACTTC. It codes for CASSLVAEWAYEQYF.

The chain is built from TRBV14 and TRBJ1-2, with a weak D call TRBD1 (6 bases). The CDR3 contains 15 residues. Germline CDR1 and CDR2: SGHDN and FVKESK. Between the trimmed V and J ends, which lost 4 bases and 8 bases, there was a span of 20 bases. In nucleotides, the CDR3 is TGTGCCAGCAGCCTTGGTCCTGCAGGGGCGGAGGGCTACACCTTC. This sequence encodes CASSLGPAGAEGYTF.

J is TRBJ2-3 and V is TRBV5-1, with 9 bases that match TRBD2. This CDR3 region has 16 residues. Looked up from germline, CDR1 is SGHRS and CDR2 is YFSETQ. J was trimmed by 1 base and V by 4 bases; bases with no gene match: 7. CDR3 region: CASSPPIAGGTDTQYF. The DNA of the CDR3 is TGCGCCAGCAGCCCACCCATAGCGGGGGGCACAGATACGCAGTATTTT.

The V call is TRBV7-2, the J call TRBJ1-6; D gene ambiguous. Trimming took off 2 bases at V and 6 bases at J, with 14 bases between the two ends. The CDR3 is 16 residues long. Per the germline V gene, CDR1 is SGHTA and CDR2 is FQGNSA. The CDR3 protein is CASSLNLGVGNSPLHF. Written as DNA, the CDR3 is TGTGCCAGCAGCTTAAATCTGGGCGTTGGTAATTCACCCCTCCACTTT. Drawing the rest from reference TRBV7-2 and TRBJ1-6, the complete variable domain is GAGVSQSPSNKVTEKGKDVELRCDPISGHTALYWYRQSLGQGLEFLIYFQGNSAPDKSGLPSDRFSAERTGGSVSTLTIQRTQQEDSAVYLCASSLNLGVGNSPLHFGNGTRLTVT.

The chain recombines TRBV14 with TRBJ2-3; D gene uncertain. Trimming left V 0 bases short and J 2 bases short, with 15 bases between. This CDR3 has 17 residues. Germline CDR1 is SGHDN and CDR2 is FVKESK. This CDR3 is CASSQDNVVKNTDTQYF. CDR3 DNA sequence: TGTGCCAGCAGCCAAGATAATGTGGTAAAGAACACAGATACGCAGTATTTT. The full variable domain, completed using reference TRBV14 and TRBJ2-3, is EAGVTQFPSHSVIEKGQTVTLRCDPISGHDNLYWYRRVMGKEIKFLLHFVKESKQDESGMPNNRFLAERTGGTYSTLKVQPAELEDSGVYFCASSQDNVVKNTDTQYFGPGTRLTVL.

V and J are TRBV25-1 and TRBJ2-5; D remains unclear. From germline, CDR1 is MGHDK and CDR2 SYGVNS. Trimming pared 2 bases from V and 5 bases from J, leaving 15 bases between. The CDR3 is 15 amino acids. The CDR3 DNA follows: TGTGCCAGCAGTGAAGATTTGGGCCTAGTGGAGACCCAGTACTTC. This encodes CASSEDLGLVETQYF.

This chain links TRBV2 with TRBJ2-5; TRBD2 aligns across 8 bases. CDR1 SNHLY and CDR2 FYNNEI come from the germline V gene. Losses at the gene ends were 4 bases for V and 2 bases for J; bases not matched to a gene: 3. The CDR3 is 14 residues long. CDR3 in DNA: TGTGCCAGCAGTGTACTAGCGGTACAAGAGACCCAGTACTTC. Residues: CASSVLAVQETQYF.

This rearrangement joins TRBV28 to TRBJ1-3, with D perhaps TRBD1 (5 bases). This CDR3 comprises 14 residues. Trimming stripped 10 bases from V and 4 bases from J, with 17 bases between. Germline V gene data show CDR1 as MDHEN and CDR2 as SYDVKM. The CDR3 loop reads CATSRGGSGNTIYF. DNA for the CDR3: TGTGCCACCTCCCGTGGGGGATCAGGAAACACCATATATTTT.

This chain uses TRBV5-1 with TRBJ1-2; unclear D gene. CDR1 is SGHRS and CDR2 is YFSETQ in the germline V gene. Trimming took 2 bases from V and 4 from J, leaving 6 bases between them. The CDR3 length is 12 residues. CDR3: CASSFGRYGYTF. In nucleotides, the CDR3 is TGCGCCAGCAGCTTTGGGCGCTATGGCTACACCTTC.

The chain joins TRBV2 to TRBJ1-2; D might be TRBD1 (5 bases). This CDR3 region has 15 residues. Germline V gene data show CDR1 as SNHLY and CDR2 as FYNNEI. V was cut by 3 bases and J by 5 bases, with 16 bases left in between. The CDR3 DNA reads TGTGCCAGCAGTGATCTTTTGGGGGGGGATTATGGCTACACCTTC. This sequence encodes CASSDLLGGDYGYTF.

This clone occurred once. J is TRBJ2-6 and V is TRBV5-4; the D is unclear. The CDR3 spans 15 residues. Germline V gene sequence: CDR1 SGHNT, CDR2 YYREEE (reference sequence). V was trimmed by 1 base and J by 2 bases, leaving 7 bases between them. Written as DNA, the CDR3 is TGTGCCAGCAGCTTGAAGATCCCTGGGGCCAACGTCCTGACTTTC. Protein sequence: CASSLKIPGANVLTF.

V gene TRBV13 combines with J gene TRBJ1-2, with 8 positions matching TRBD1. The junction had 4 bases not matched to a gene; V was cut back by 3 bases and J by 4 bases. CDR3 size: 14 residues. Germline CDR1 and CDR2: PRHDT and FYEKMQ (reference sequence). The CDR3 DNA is TGTGCCAGCAGCTTGGACAGGGACCCCTATGGCTACACCTTC. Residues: CASSLDRDPYGYTF.

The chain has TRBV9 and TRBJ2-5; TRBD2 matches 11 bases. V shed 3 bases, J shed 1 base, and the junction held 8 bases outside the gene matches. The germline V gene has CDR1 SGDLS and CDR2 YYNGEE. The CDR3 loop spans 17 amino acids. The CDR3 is CASSAGSSGGFQETQYF. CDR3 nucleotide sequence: TGTGCCAGCAGCGCGGGCTCTAGCGGGGGGTTCCAAGAGACCCAGTACTTC.

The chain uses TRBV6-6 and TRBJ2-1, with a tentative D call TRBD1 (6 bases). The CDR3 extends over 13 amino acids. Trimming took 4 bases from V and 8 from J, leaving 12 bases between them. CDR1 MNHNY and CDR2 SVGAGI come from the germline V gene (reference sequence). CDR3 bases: TGTGCCAGCAGTTTTCCAGGGGACGATGAGCAGTTCTTC. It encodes CASSFPGDDEQFF.

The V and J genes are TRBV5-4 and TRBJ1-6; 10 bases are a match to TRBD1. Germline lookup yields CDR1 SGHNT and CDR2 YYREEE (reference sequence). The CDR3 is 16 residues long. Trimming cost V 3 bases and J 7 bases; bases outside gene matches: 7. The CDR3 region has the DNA TGTGCCAGCAGCTCCCGGGACAGGGGTTACAATTCACCCCTCCACTTT. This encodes CASSSRDRGYNSPLHF.

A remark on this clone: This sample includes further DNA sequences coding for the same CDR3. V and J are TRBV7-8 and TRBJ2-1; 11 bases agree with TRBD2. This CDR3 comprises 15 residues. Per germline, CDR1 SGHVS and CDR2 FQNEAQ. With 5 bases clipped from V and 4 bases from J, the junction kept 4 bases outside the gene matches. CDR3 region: CASSQRLAGYNEQFF. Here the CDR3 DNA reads TGTGCCAGCAGCCAAAGACTAGCGGGATACAATGAGCAGTTCTTC.

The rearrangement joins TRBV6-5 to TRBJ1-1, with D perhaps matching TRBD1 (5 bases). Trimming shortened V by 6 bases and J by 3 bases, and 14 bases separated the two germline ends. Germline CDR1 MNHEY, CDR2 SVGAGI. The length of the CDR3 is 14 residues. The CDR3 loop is CASSPEGRDTEAFF. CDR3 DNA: TGTGCCAGCAGCCCCGAGGGGAGGGACACTGAAGCTTTCTTT.

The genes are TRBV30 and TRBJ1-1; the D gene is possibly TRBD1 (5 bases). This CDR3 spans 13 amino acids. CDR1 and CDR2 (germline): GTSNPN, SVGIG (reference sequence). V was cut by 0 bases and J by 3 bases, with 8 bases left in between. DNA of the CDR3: TGTGCCTGGAGTGTCTCAGGGTACACTGAAGCTTTCTTT. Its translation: CAWSVSGYTEAFF.

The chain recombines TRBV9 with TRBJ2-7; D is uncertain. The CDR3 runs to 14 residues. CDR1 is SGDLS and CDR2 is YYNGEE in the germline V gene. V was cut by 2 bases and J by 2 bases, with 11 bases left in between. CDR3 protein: CASSVATGPYEQYF. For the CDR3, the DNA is TGTGCCAGCAGCGTGGCGACGGGCCCCTACGAGCAGTACTTC.

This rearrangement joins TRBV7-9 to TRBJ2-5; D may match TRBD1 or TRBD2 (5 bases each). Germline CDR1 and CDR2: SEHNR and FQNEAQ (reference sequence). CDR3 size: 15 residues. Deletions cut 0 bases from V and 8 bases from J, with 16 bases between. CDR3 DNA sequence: TGTGCCAGCAGCTTAGCGCAGGGACCGTCTATCACCCAGTACTTC. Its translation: CASSLAQGPSITQYF.